This T cell receptor (beta chain) was documented in a study of radiotherapy plus CTLA-4 blockade in lung cancer. Looking at the study overall: Among enrolled patients, over 15% responded and about 30% achieved disease control. Broader study findings: Clones of tumor-derived TCRs expanded in blood after radiotherapy plus ipilimumab. The best prediction of response reportedly came from early blood T cell clone dynamics, with interferon-beta.

Comment on this clone: Its target is unknown.

Produced via immunoSEQ multiplex PCR; TCRdb's table is partial and in-frame only. The repertoire holds approximately 85,000 clones, around 88% seen once, with approximately 1.9% in the top ten. Ipilimumab CTLA-4 blockade and focal radiation were given to patients with chemo-refractory metastatic non-small-cell lung cancer. This TCR was sampled from a human donor with non-small cell lung cancer who had a partial response to radiotherapy plus ipilimumab. The starting material was peripheral blood, obtained from a patient treated with radiotherapy plus ipilimumab.

The CDR3 DNA reads TGTGCCACGGGAGGGGGCGAGACCCAGTACTTC. Protein sequence: CATGGGETQYF. The chain carries TRBV10-3 and TRBJ2-5; possible D gene TRBD2, 8 bases. This CDR3 comprises 11 residues. Germline V CDR1 and CDR2: ENHRY, SYGVKD. V shed 10 bases and J shed 5 bases, with 11 bases lying between them.